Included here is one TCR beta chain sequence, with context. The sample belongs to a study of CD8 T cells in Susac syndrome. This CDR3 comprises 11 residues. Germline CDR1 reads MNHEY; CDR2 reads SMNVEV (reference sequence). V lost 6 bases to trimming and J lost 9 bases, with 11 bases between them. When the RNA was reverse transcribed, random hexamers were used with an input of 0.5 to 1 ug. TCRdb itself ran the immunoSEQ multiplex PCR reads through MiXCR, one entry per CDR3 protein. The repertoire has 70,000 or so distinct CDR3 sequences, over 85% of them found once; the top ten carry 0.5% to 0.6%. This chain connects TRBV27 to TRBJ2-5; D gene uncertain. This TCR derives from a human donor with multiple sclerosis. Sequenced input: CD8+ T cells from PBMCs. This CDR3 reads CASSLGSAQYF. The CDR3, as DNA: TGTGCCAGCAGCCTGGGATCGGCCCAGTACTTC.